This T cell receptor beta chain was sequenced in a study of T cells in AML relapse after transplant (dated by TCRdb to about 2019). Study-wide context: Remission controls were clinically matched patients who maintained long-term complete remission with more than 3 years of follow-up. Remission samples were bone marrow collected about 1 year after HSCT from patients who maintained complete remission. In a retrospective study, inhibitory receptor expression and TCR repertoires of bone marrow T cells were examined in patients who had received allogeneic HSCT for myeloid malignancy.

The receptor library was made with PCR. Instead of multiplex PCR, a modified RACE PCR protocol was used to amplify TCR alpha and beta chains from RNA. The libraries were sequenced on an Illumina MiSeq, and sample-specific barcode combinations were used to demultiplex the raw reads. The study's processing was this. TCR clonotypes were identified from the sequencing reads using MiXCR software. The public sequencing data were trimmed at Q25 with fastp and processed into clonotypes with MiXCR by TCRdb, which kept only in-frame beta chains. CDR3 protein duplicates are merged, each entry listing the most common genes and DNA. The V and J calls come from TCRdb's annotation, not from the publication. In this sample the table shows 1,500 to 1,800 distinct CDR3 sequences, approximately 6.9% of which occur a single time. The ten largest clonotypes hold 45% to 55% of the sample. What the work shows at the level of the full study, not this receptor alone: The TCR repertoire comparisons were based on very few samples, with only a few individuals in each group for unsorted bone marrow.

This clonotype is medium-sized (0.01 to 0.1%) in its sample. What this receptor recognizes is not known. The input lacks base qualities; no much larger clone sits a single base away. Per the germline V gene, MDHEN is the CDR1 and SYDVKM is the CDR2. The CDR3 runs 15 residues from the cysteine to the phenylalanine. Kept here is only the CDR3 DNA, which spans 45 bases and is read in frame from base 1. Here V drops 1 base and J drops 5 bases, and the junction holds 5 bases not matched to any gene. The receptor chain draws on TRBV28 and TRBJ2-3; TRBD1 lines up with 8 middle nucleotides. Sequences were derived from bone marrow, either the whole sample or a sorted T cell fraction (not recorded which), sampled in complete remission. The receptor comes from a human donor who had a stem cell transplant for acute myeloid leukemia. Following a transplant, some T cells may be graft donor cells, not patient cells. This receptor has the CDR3 CASSLLQGAIDTQYF. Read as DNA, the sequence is TGTGCCAGCAGTTTATTGCAGGGGGCCATAGATACGCAGTATTTT.